The source of this T cell receptor beta chain is a study of blood T cell repertoires in COVID-19. Study in general: From the United States, Italy and Spain came samples of acute and convalescent COVID-19. Sample material is recorded as cDNA or gDNA derived from T cells, B-cell-depleted T cells, or PBMCs.

A COVID-19 case had been met by exposed participants during the 2 weeks before study entry. The CDR3 runs 19 residues. Germline V gives CDR1 GTSNPN, CDR2 SVGIG (reference sequence). V shed 3 bases, J shed 1 base, and the junction held 18 bases outside the gene matches. The method was immunoSEQ multiplex PCR; TCRdb's version includes in-frame clones alone and lacks a portion of them. The table includes around 200,000 clones, 80% to 90% detected once. Sequencing input: PBMCs or T cells enriched from blood (not recorded which). The source of this sequence is a woman aged 25 to 45 who had been exposed to COVID-19. V and J are TRBV30 and TRBJ2-1; 7 positions match TRBD1. The CDR3 sequence: CAWRGRPTGVGFSYNEQFF. DNA for the CDR3: TGTGCCTGGAGAGGAAGGCCAACAGGGGTTGGGTTTTCCTACAATGAGCAGTTCTTC.